This paragraph covers one T cell receptor (beta chain) sequence. Its antigen is unknown. Produced via immunoSEQ multiplex PCR; TCRdb's table is partial and in-frame only. The sample holds about 81,000 clones, about 83% seen once. The data originate from a study of identifying expanded T cells in peripheral blood. Study observations and caveats: Technical replicates showed roughly 1.2 changed clones; about 2 weeks about 16.4; four weeks 19.

The sequence came from a person between 18 and 70 years old in good health. The sample consisted of blood.

The CDR3 sequence is CASSPRERSYEQYF. CDR3 in DNA: TGTGCCAGCTCACCACGGGAGAGGTCCTACGAGCAGTACTTC. The chain recombines TRBV18 with TRBJ2-7; the D gene is possibly TRBD2 (5 bases). CDR1 is KGHSH and CDR2 is LQKENI in the germline V gene. Between the trimmed V and J ends, which lost 1 base and 1 base, there was a span of 8 bases. This CDR3 is 14 amino acids long.